This TCR beta chain was obtained from a study of blood T cell repertoires in COVID-19. The CDR3 has 14 residues. Losses at the gene ends were 5 bases for V and 9 bases for J; bases not matched to a gene: 8. Germline loops: CDR1 LNHDA, CDR2 SQIVND (reference sequence). Under the authors' procedure: Reference gene primer amplification in the assay estimated nucleated cell counts. TCRdb's copy holds only in-frame clones and misses some; the assay was immunoSEQ multiplex PCR. That table gives V, J and clone size, and the DNA gave D and trimming. This table holds around 280,000 clones, 75% to 90% found once.

The chain couples TRBV19 to TRBJ2-1; 9 bases are shared with TRBD2. The source of this sequence is a woman between 50 and 59 years old who had recovered from COVID-19. Sequencing was carried out using peripheral blood. The CDR3 loop is CASSLRASGVEQFF. In DNA form, the CDR3 reads TGTGCCAGTAGTCTCCGGGCTAGCGGGGTTGAGCAGTTCTTC.